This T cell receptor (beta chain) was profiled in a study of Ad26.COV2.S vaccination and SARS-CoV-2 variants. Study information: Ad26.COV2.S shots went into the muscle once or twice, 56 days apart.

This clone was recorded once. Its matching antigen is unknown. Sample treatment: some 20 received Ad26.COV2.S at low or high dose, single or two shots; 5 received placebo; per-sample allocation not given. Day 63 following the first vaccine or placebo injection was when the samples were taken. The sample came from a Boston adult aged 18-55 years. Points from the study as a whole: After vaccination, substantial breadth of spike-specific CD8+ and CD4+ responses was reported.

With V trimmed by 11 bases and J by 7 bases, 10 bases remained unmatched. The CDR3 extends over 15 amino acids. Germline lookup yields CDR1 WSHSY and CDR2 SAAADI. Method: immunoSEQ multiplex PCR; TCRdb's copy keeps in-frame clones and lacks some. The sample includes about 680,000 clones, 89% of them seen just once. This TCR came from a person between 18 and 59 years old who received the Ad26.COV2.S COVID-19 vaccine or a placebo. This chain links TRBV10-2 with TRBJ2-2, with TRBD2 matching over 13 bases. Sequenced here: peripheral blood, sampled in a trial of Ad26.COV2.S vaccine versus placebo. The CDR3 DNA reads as TGCGCCTCCCGGACTAGCGGGAGTTCAGGCGGGGAGCTGTTTTTT. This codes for CASRTSGSSGGELFF.